This is a list of T cell receptor beta chains from one sample in a study of beta chain features in type 1 diabetes. Profiling relied on immunoSEQ multiplex PCR, and the TCRdb table lists in-frame clones only, not all of them. The table records about 340,000 clones, roughly a tenth of them present only once. The sequencing input was central memory CD4+ T cells from blood. These receptor sequences come from a man younger than 40 with type 1 diabetes. CDR3s include the opening cysteine and the closing phenylalanine or tryptophan. Each record gives: J gene, V gene, clone size, D gene, CDR3 protein, CDR3 DNA. A D gene is named only where the DNA matches it firmly. Clone size is not always given. Where it is, it says once, few, many or a class for expanded clones.

J: TRBJ2-7
V: TRBV19
size: few
D: TRBD1
CDR3: CASSRFDRDVEQYF
DNA: TGTGCCAGTAGTAGGTTTGACAGGGACGTCGAGCAGTACTTC

J: TRBJ2-2
V: TRBV5-4
size: .
D: TRBD1
CDR3: CASSSSDRIDTGELFF
DNA: TGTGCCAGCAGCTCGTCGGACAGGATCGACACCGGGGAGCTGTTTTTT

J: TRBJ2-3
V: TRBV7-6
size: few
D: .
CDR3: CASSLETGRYTDTQYF
DNA: TGTGCCAGCAGCTTAGAGACTGGGCGGTACACAGATACGCAGTATTTT

J: TRBJ1-5
V: TRBV6-5
size: .
D: .
CDR3: CASSRTVGNQPQHF
DNA: TGTGCCAGCAGTCGGACTGTGGGCAATCAGCCCCAGCATTTT

J: TRBJ2-2
V: TRBV7-2
size: few
D: TRBD1
CDR3: CASSLALIQGANTGELFF
DNA: TGTGCCAGCAGCTTAGCACTTATCCAGGGGGCGAACACCGGGGAGCTGTTTTTT

J: TRBJ1-3
V: TRBV5-1
size: few
D: .
CDR3: CASSPAPGHTIYF
DNA: TGCGCCAGCAGCCCGGCCCCGGGCCACACCATATATTTT

J: TRBJ2-7
V: TRBV5-1
size: few
D: TRBD1
CDR3: CASSKGQYEQYF
DNA: TGCGCCAGCAGCAAGGGACAGTACGAGCAGTACTTC

J: TRBJ2-3
V: TRBV9
size: many
D: .
CDR3: CASSVGKRQTDNTQYF
DNA: TGTGCCAGCAGCGTAGGGAAGCGGCAGACTGACAATACGCAGTATTTT

J: TRBJ1-1
V: TRBV30
size: .
D: .
CDR3: CAWEQGNTEAFF
DNA: TGTGCCTGGGAGCAGGGGAACACTGAAGCTTTCTTT

J: TRBJ2-5
V: TRBV2
size: .
D: .
CDR3: CASSEGFQQETQYF
DNA: TGTGCCAGCAGTGAAGGCTTCCAGCAAGAGACCCAGTACTTC

J: TRBJ2-1
V: TRBV18
size: many
D: TRBD1
CDR3: CASSPPDRGYNEQFF
DNA: TGTGCCAGCTCACCTCCGGACAGGGGCTACAATGAGCAGTTCTTC

J: TRBJ1-2
V: TRBV19
size: .
D: .
CDR3: CASSMRVSGTDGYTF
DNA: TGTGCCAGTAGTATGAGAGTATCGGGGACGGACGGCTACACCTTC

J: TRBJ2-5
V: TRBV7-8
size: .
D: .
CDR3: CASSLAAGQETQYF
DNA: TGTGCCAGCAGCTTAGCGGCAGGGCAAGAGACCCAGTACTTC

J: TRBJ2-1
V: TRBV5-4
size: few
D: TRBD1
CDR3: CASSPDRASYNEQFF
DNA: TGTGCCAGCAGCCCGGACAGGGCATCCTACAATGAGCAGTTCTTC

J: TRBJ2-1
V: TRBV30
size: few
D: .
CDR3: CAWSSIGGSSYNEQFF
DNA: TGTGCCTGGAGTAGTATAGGGGGGAGCTCCTACAATGAGCAGTTCTTC

J: TRBJ2-7
V: TRBV28
size: .
D: .
CDR3: CASSGRGAGGFYEQYF
DNA: TGTGCCAGCAGCGGCCGAGGGGCAGGGGGGTTCTACGAGCAGTACTTC

J: TRBJ2-7
V: TRBV27
size: .
D: TRBD2
CDR3: CASSPPTGGIYEQYF
DNA: TGTGCCAGCAGTCCACCTACGGGAGGGATCTACGAGCAGTACTTC

J: TRBJ2-5
V: TRBV7-2
size: .
D: TRBD2
CDR3: CASSHLGGETQYF
DNA: TGTGCCAGCAGCCATCTCGGGGGGGAGACCCAGTACTTC

J: TRBJ2-2
V: TRBV11-3
size: few
D: .
CDR3: CASSPDTGELFF
DNA: TGTGCCAGCAGCCCAGACACCGGGGAGCTGTTTTTT

J: TRBJ1-1
V: TRBV7-2
size: .
D: .
CDR3: CASSLVGSRTEAFF
DNA: TGTGCCAGCAGCTTAGTAGGGTCTAGGACTGAAGCTTTCTTT

J: TRBJ2-7
V: TRBV5-6
size: few
D: TRBD1
CDR3: CASSVPGQIYEQYF
DNA: TGTGCCAGCAGCGTCCCGGGACAGATCTACGAGCAGTACTTC

J: TRBJ2-1
V: TRBV10-2
size: few
D: TRBD2
CDR3: CASSDQGRGRYNEQFF
DNA: TGCGCCAGCAGTGACCAAGGCCGCGGGAGGTACAATGAGCAGTTCTTC

J: TRBJ2-5
V: TRBV19
size: few
D: .
CDR3: CASSHAVNEETQYF
DNA: TGTGCCAGTAGTCACGCGGTCAATGAAGAGACCCAGTACTTC

J: TRBJ1-1
V: TRBV18
size: .
D: .
CDR3: CASSPVGRAGRNTEAFF
DNA: TGTGCCAGCTCACCGGTGGGGCGAGCAGGCAGAAACACTGAAGCTTTCTTT

J: TRBJ2-3
V: TRBV19
size: .
D: TRBD1
CDR3: CATDSGGSTDTQYF
DNA: TGTGCCACCGACTCAGGGGGCAGCACAGATACGCAGTATTTT

J: TRBJ2-3
V: TRBV7-2
size: few
D: .
CDR3: CASSLAAGTVADTQYF
DNA: TGTGCCAGCAGCTTAGCAGCAGGGACGGTGGCAGATACGCAGTATTTT

J: TRBJ2-4
V: TRBV6-5
size: .
D: .
CDR3: CASRIHRDGENIQYF
DNA: TGTGCCAGCAGAATACACCGGGACGGCGAAAACATTCAGTACTTC

J: TRBJ2-3
V: TRBV5-1
size: .
D: .
CDR3: CASSSLLPRTTDTQYF
DNA: TGCGCCAGCAGCTCCTTATTGCCCAGGACTACAGATACGCAGTATTTT

J: TRBJ1-1
V: TRBV5-4
size: few
D: .
CDR3: CASSLTGGMNTEAFF
DNA: TGTGCCAGCAGCTTGACAGGCGGTATGAACACTGAAGCTTTCTTT

J: TRBJ2-5
V: TRBV14
size: .
D: TRBD1
CDR3: CASSQGQVYQETQYF
DNA: TGTGCCAGCAGCCAGGGACAGGTGTACCAAGAGACCCAGTACTTC

J: TRBJ2-5
V: TRBV7-9
size: once
D: TRBD1
CDR3: CASSLGQESTQYF
DNA: TGTGCCAGCAGCCTCGGACAGGAGTCGACCCAGTACTTC